The 24 T cell receptor beta chains in this list originate from one sample, sequenced in a study of blood T cell repertoires in COVID-19. Libraries were prepared by immunoSEQ multiplex PCR; TCRdb keeps only in-frame clonotypes and omits some of them. The repertoire consists of about 350,000 clones, with more than 85% occurring once and the leading ten covering approximately 3%. The sample was PBMCs or T cells enriched from blood (not recorded which). The receptors stem from a woman aged 25-40 years who had recovered from COVID-19.

The rearrangement uses TRBV7-2 and TRBJ1-6; 7 bases line up with TRBD1. V lost 2 bases, J lost 8 bases, and 6 bases stayed unmatched. In germline, CDR1 is SGHTA, CDR2 FQGNSA. CDR3 length: 15 residues. The CDR3: CASSLMQGQYSPLHF. The CDR3 DNA reads TGTGCCAGCAGCTTAATGCAGGGACAGTATTCACCCCTCCACTTT.

The chain joins TRBV28 to TRBJ1-1; 8 bases align to TRBD1. CDR1 and CDR2 from the germline V gene are MDHEN and SYDVKM. This CDR3 is built from 12 residues. J lost 13 bases, V lost 5 bases, and 9 bases had no gene match. DNA of the CDR3: TGTGCCAGCAGTCCACAGGGGGAAGAACTTTTCTTT. Translating it yields CASSPQGEELFF.

This clone was counted once. J is TRBJ2-7 and V is TRBV19; D is possibly TRBD2 (5 bases). This CDR3 has 14 residues. V was shortened by 3 bases and J by 3 bases, with 12 bases between the two germline ends. Germline CDR1 is LNHDA and CDR2 is SQIVND (reference sequence). CDR3 sequence: CASSISGSRYEQYF. CDR3 in DNA: TGTGCCAGTAGTATCAGCGGCTCACGCTACGAGCAGTACTTC. Full variable domain (remainder filled in from reference TRBV19 and TRBJ2-7): DGGITQSPKYLFRKEGQNVTLSCEQNLNHDAMYWYRQDPGQGLRLIYYSQIVNDFQKGDIAEGYSVSREKKESFPLTVTSAQKNPTAFYLCASSISGSRYEQYFGPGTRLTVT.

This clone appeared a few times. V is TRBV2 and J is TRBJ2-5, with TRBD2 identical over 9 bases. The length of the CDR3 is 16 residues. Germline V gene lookup returns CDR1 SNHLY and CDR2 FYNNEI. V lost 5 bases to trimming and J lost 1 base; unmatched junction nucleotides: 8. The CDR3 sequence is CASSPRLAAFQETQYF. The CDR3 nucleotides read TGTGCCAGCAGTCCCCGACTAGCGGCCTTCCAAGAGACCCAGTACTTC.

The rearrangement links TRBV9 to TRBJ2-5; 10 bases map to TRBD1. The V and J ends lost 0 bases and 4 bases, in that order; junction bases with no gene match: 3. This CDR3 is 15 amino acids long. The germline CDR1 and CDR2 sequences are SGDLS and YYNGEE. CDR3 nucleotides: TGTGCCAGCAGCGTAGGGGGGACAGGGGCAGAGACCCAGTACTTC. Protein product: CASSVGGTGAETQYF.

The gene calls are TRBV6-5 and TRBJ1-3; D not resolved. This CDR3 comprises 15 residues. CDR1 and CDR2 from the germline V gene are MNHEY and SVGAGI. Between the trimmed V and J ends, which lost 2 bases and 1 base, there was a span of 9 bases. The CDR3 coding sequence is TGTGCCAGCAGTTACGCACATATTTCTGGAAACACCATATATTTT. Protein product: CASSYAHISGNTIYF.

This clone has a single count. This chain connects TRBV5-1 to TRBJ1-1; TRBD1 is a possible D gene (6 bases). The V and J ends lost 2 bases and 4 bases respectively, with 15 bases between them. The CDR3 has 15 amino acids. The germline V gene has CDR1 SGHRS and CDR2 YFSETQ. As DNA, the CDR3 is TGCGCCAGCAGCTTTTTGGGGGCCGGTAGCACTGAAGCTTTCTTT. Encoded protein: CASSFLGAGSTEAFF.

Here the CDR3 reads CASSGTGGQPQHF. CDR3 sequence (DNA): TGTGCCAGCAGTGGGACAGGGGGGCAGCCCCAGCATTTT. The V gene is TRBV27, the J gene TRBJ1-5, with 11 positions matching TRBD1. The CDR3 consists of 13 residues. The V gene end was trimmed by 5 bases and the J gene end by 7 bases; junction bases not matched to a gene: 1. Germline CDR1 reads MNHEY; CDR2 reads SMNVEV (reference sequence).

The chain carries TRBV24-1 and TRBJ2-3; 9 positions match TRBD1. J gave up 2 bases and V 5 bases, and 7 bases lay outside the gene matches. Germline-derived CDR1 and CDR2 are KGHDR and SFDVKD. CDR3 length: 16 residues. CDR3: CATSASDRGFTDTQYF. CDR3 in DNA: TGTGCCACCAGTGCATCGGACAGGGGTTTCACAGATACGCAGTATTTT.

J is TRBJ2-7 and V is TRBV18; the match to TRBD2 covers 14 bases. The CDR3 is 14 amino acids. The V segment lost 5 bases and the J segment 9 bases; nucleotides outside the gene matches: 6. Germline-derived CDR1 and CDR2 are KGHSH and LQKENI. CDR3 nucleotide sequence: TGTGCCAGCTCATCCGGGACTAGCGGGAGTGTGCAGTACTTC. Its protein is CASSSGTSGSVQYF. The complete variable domain, with remaining parts taken from reference TRBV18 and TRBJ2-7, reads NAGVMQNPRHLVRRRGQEARLRCSPMKGHSHVYWYRQLPEEGLKFMVYLQKENIIDESGMPKERFSAEFPKEGPSILRIQQVVRGDSAAYFCASSSGTSGSVQYFGPGTRLTVT.

The gene calls are TRBV25-1 and TRBJ2-7; D might be TRBD2 (6 bases). The CDR3 is 13 amino acids. The germline CDR1 and CDR2 sequences are MGHDK and SYGVNS. V lost 8 bases to trimming and J lost 4 bases, with 15 bases between them. Here the CDR3 DNA reads TGTGCCAGCCTCGGAGGGGTATCATACGAGCAGTACTTC. It is translated as CASLGGVSYEQYF.

The rearrangement uses TRBV10-3 and TRBJ1-5, with TRBD1 as a possible D gene (5 bases). The length of the CDR3 is 16 residues. Trimming left V 2 bases short and J 2 bases short, with 13 bases between. Germline V CDR1 and CDR2: ENHRY, SYGVKD. The CDR3 loop is CAISEPGRGGNQPQHF. CDR3 nucleotides: TGTGCCATCAGTGAGCCAGGGCGGGGCGGCAATCAGCCCCAGCATTTT.

About this clone itself: The identical CDR3 is also encoded by other nucleotide sequences in the sample. The chain links TRBV10-3 to TRBJ2-7; D is uncertain. V was cut by 2 bases and J by 1 base, with 6 bases left in between. CDR3 length: 13 amino acids. Looked up from germline, CDR1 is ENHRY and CDR2 is SYGVKD. The CDR3 is CAISEGQSYEQYF. Here the CDR3 DNA reads TGTGCCATCAGTGAGGGGCAGTCCTACGAGCAGTACTTC.

V usage is TRBV5-6 and J usage is TRBJ1-2, with 8 bases lining up with TRBD1. Germline V lookup: CDR1 SGHDT, CDR2 YYEEEE. The CDR3 length is 15 residues. Trimming at V came to 0 bases and at J to 7 bases, leaving 8 bases not matched to a gene. In DNA form, the CDR3 reads TGTGCCAGCAGCTTGGTTTGGCAGGGGGCTCGTGGCTACACCTTC. It specifies CASSLVWQGARGYTF.

For the CDR3, the DNA is TGTGCCAGCAGCGTAGGCTATAAAGAAGCCACTGAAGCTTTCTTT. Translated, it gives CASSVGYKEATEAFF. This chain joins TRBV9 and TRBJ1-1; D call uncertain. V was clipped by 0 bases and J by 4 bases, with 13 bases between them. The CDR3 is made up of 15 amino acids. Germline V gives CDR1 SGDLS, CDR2 YYNGEE. The whole variable domain, filled in from reference TRBV9 and TRBJ1-1, reads DSGVTQTPKHLITATGQRVTLRCSPRSGDLSVYWYQQSLDQGLQFLIQYYNGEERAKGNILERFSAQQFPDLHSELNLSSLELGDSALYFCASSVGYKEATEAFFGQGTRLTVV.

The rearrangement joins TRBV2 to TRBJ2-1, with a weak D call TRBD2 (5 bases). Germline CDR1 and CDR2: SNHLY and FYNNEI. This CDR3 is built from 11 residues. Trimming shortened V by 7 bases and J by 15 bases, and 16 bases separated the two germline ends. The CDR3 here is CASKDGEIPFF. CDR3 DNA sequence: TGTGCCAGCAAAGACGGGGAGATACCGTTCTTC.

J is TRBJ1-6 and V is TRBV27; no clear D gene. V was pared by 5 bases and J by 5 bases, with 13 bases between. Germline lookup yields CDR1 MNHEY and CDR2 SMNVEV (reference sequence). The CDR3 runs 15 residues. The CDR3 nucleotides read TGTGCCAGCAGTCCCACGGGAAGGAATAATTCACCCCTCCACTTT. As protein: CASSPTGRNNSPLHF.

This chain links TRBV5-6 with TRBJ2-7; 12 bases fit TRBD2. The CDR3 totals 15 residues. Per germline, CDR1 SGHDT and CDR2 YYEEEE. With 3 bases clipped from V and 4 bases from J, the junction kept 5 bases outside the gene matches. The DNA of the CDR3 is TGTGCCAGCAGCTCTAGCGGGAGGGCCTCTTACGAGCAGTACTTC. It translates to CASSSSGRASYEQYF.

The rearrangement joins TRBV6-4 to TRBJ2-7, with D unclear. Germline lookup yields CDR1 MRHNA and CDR2 SNTAGT. Trimming cost V 2 bases and J 6 bases, with 5 bases left between them. The CDR3 has 11 residues. The CDR3 sequence is CASSDRCEQYF. As DNA, the CDR3 is TGTGCCAGCAGTGACCGGTGCGAGCAGTACTTC.

The chain combines TRBV9 with TRBJ2-1; TRBD2 might be the D (6 bases). Germline V gene lookup returns CDR1 SGDLS and CDR2 YYNGEE. V lost 0 bases, J lost 5 bases, and 18 bases lay in between. The CDR3 covers 17 residues. The chain's CDR3 is CASSVEVGAGLHNEQFF. The CDR3 DNA reads as TGTGCCAGCAGCGTAGAAGTTGGGGCGGGACTCCACAATGAGCAGTTCTTC. Filled out from reference TRBV9 and TRBJ2-1, the complete variable domain reads DSGVTQTPKHLITATGQRVTLRCSPRSGDLSVYWYQQSLDQGLQFLIQYYNGEERAKGNILERFSAQQFPDLHSELNLSSLELGDSALYFCASSVEVGAGLHNEQFFGPGTRLTVL.

The chain recombines TRBV5-1 with TRBJ2-7, with D perhaps TRBD2 (6 bases). V lost 0 bases and J 5 bases, leaving 15 bases between the germline ends. This CDR3 has 15 amino acids. Per the germline V gene, CDR1 is SGHRS and CDR2 is YFSETQ. The CDR3 region has the DNA TGCGCCAGCAGCTTGGGGACGACTAGTGTACACGAGCAGTACTTC. It codes for CASSLGTTSVHEQYF.

The chain couples TRBV7-9 to TRBJ2-5; a possible D gene is TRBD2 (6 bases). Trimming stripped 6 bases from V and 5 bases from J, with 13 bases between. There are 13 residues in the CDR3. CDR1 and CDR2 (germline): SEHNR, FQNEAQ (reference sequence). CDR3 DNA: TGTGCCAGCAGAAGCGGAAGCGGGGAGACCCAGTACTTC. Its translation is CASRSGSGETQYF. Variable domain in full (rest from reference TRBV7-9 and TRBJ2-5): DTGVSQNPRHKITKRGQNVTFRCDPISEHNRLYWYRQTLGQGPEFLTYFQNEAQLEKSRLLSDRFSAERPKGSFSTLEIQRTEQGDSAMYLCASRSGSGETQYFGPGTRLLVL.

This sequence joins TRBV19 and TRBJ1-2; possible D gene TRBD1, 6 bases. V lost 7 bases to trimming and J lost 8 bases, with 20 bases between them. This CDR3 has 14 amino acids. In germline, CDR1 is LNHDA, CDR2 SQIVND (reference sequence). This chain's CDR3 is CASTPLTGSGGYTF. The CDR3 DNA follows: TGTGCCAGTACACCACTGACAGGTTCGGGGGGCTACACCTTC. The whole variable domain, filled in from reference TRBV19 and TRBJ1-2, reads DGGITQSPKYLFRKEGQNVTLSCEQNLNHDAMYWYRQDPGQGLRLIYYSQIVNDFQKGDIAEGYSVSREKKESFPLTVTSAQKNPTAFYLCASTPLTGSGGYTFGSGTRLTVV.

This rearrangement joins TRBV3-1 (or the pseudogene TRBV3-2) to TRBJ1-4; the D is unclear. Germline V gene lookup returns CDR1 LGHDT and CDR2 YNNKEL (reference sequence). The CDR3 consists of 15 residues. Trimming took 0 bases from V and 6 from J, leaving 11 bases between them. The CDR3 protein is CASSQDTGLDEKLFF. Here the CDR3 DNA reads TGTGCCAGCAGCCAAGATACGGGTTTGGATGAAAAACTGTTTTTT.